Below, one TCR beta chain is given with its context. Its specificity is unknown. Other DNA sequences in the same sample also yield this CDR3. The data belong to a study of OX40 agonist ivuxolimab in advanced cancers. Points from the study as a whole: Nonresponders included some who also had low normalized T-cell clonal expansion. CD8+ T cells averaged more expanded clones than CD4+.

Some clones are missing from TCRdb's copy, which holds only in-frame ones; the method was immunoSEQ multiplex PCR. The sample gives some 33,000 clones, about 92% of which show up once; 36% is in the top ten. The sequence was obtained from an adult with an advanced solid tumor such as melanoma, head and neck, liver or kidney cancer. The source was CD4+ or CD8+ T cells sorted from blood, collected in a trial of the OX40 agonist ivuxolimab.

The CDR3: CASSRGVQPQHF. In nucleotides, the CDR3 is TGTGCCAGCAGCCGAGGGGTGCAGCCCCAGCATTTT. V and J are TRBV28 and TRBJ1-5, with D tentatively TRBD1 (5 bases). Germline V gene data show CDR1 as MDHEN and CDR2 as SYDVKM. Trimming stripped 6 bases from V and 7 bases from J, with 10 bases between. CDR3 length: 12 residues.